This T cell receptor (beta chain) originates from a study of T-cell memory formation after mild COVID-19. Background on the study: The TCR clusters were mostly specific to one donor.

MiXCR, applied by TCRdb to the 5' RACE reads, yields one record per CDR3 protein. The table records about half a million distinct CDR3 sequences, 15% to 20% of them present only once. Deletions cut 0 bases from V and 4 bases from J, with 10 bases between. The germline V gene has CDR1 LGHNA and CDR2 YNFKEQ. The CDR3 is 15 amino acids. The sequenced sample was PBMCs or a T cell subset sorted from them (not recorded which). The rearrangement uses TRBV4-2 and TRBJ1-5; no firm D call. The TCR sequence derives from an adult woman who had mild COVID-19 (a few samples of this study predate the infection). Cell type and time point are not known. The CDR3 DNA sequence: TGTGCCAGCAGCCAAGAGGTGGAGCTAAATCAGCCCCAGCATTTT. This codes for CASSQEVELNQPQHF.